One and the same sample provided the 12 T cell receptor beta chains below, sequenced in a study of T cells in Graves' hyperthyroidism and ophthalmopathy. Amplified regions were TCR beta CDR3 sequences from RNA transcripts. An initial round of RT-PCR targeting the TCR CDR3 relied on the HTBI primer set. TCRdb recomputed calls from the multiplex PCR reads with MiXCR, one row per CDR3 protein. The sample lists 400,000 to 600,000 distinct CDR3 sequences, more than 20% seen once, with about 26% in the top ten. The sample consisted of blood. Receptors originate from a man aged 18 to 30 with Graves' hyperthyroidism.

Many counts were recorded for this clonotype. The gene calls are TRBV24-1 and TRBJ2-2; the D gene is possibly TRBD1 (5 bases). This CDR3 comprises 14 residues. Trimming shortened V by 8 bases and J by 1 base, and 10 bases separated the two germline ends. CDR1 is KGHDR and CDR2 is SFDVKD in the germline V gene. CDR3 loop: CATKPRENTGELFF. The CDR3 nucleotides are TGTGCCACCAAACCCAGGGAGAACACCGGGGAGCTGTTTTTT.

A single count supports this clonotype. This may be a read error: a much more frequent sequence differs by one nucleotide. This CDR3 is missing its conserved last phenylalanine or tryptophan, likely due to a read error. The CDR3 nucleotides read TGTGCCAGCAGGCCCGGGGGGGAACCCCACACAGATACGCAGTATTGT. The encoded protein is CASRPGGEPHTDTQYC. The chain combines TRBV2 with TRBJ2-3, with 8 nucleotides matching TRBD2. The CDR3 is 16 amino acids. With V trimmed by 6 bases and J by 2 bases, 10 bases remained unmatched. Germline lookup yields CDR1 SNHLY and CDR2 FYNNEI.

This clonotype was observed at least ten times. J is TRBJ1-1 and V is TRBV12-3 or TRBV12-4, with unresolved D. V lost 3 bases to trimming and J lost 1 base, with 9 bases between them. The CDR3 has 14 residues. As DNA, the CDR3 is TGTGCCAGCAGTTTCGGGCGGTCGAACACTGAAGCTTTCTTT. As protein: CASSFGRSNTEAFF.

The rearrangement links TRBV13 to TRBJ2-7, with 8 positions matching TRBD1. Germline trimming cut 6 bases from V and 6 bases from J; bases unmatched to any gene: 4. The V gene's germline CDR1 is PRHDT and CDR2 FYEKMQ (reference sequence). CDR3 length: 12 residues. CDR3 in DNA: TGTGCCAGCAGGTCACAGGGGGGCGAGCAGTACTTC. Encoded protein: CASRSQGGEQYF.

In this sample, this clonotype turned up many times. V and J are TRBV19 and TRBJ1-2; D may be TRBD1 (5 bases). V was trimmed by 10 bases and J by 4 bases, leaving 19 bases between them. The CDR3 extends over 14 amino acids. In germline, CDR1 is LNHDA, CDR2 SQIVND (reference sequence). CDR3 sequence reads: CATSGVSTSYGYTF. The CDR3 DNA sequence: TGTGCCACCTCGGGGGTCTCCACTTCCTATGGCTACACCTTC.

This clonotype showed up many times. Written as DNA, the CDR3 is TGCGCCAGCAGCCCTGGAGGGGGGGCCCCGGAGACCCAGTACTTC. Translation: CASSPGGGAPETQYF. The chain recombines TRBV4-1 with TRBJ2-5, with a tentative D call TRBD2 (7 bases). V lost 4 bases and J lost 5, with 17 bases in between. CDR1 and CDR2 from the germline V gene are MGHRA and YSYEKL. The CDR3 spans 15 residues.

This clonotype has ten or more counts. This sequence joins TRBV9 and TRBJ2-2; D not resolved. Germline lookup yields CDR1 SGDLS and CDR2 YYNGEE. CDR3 length equals 14 residues. V was trimmed by 1 base and J by 6 bases, leaving 10 bases between them. CDR3 DNA: TGTGCCAGCAGCGTATCGCTCTACTCCGGGGAGCTGTTTTTT. As protein: CASSVSLYSGELFF.

The genes are TRBV6-1 and TRBJ1-5, with D possibly matching TRBD1 (6 bases). The germline V gene encodes CDR1 MNHNS and CDR2 SASEGT. The CDR3 has 12 residues. V lost 11 bases to trimming and J lost 7 bases, with 15 bases between them. The CDR3 sequence: CAGGGGGQPQHF. In DNA form, the CDR3 reads TGTGCCGGAGGAGGGGGAGGACAGCCCCAGCATTTT.

The chain employs TRBV6-1 and TRBJ2-7, with TRBD2 as a possible D gene (5 bases). The germline gives CDR1 MNHNS, CDR2 SASEGT. The CDR3 sequence is 18 residues long. Trimming cost V 2 bases and J 0 bases, with 20 bases left between them. The CDR3 region is CASSESFGLAGTSYEQYF. The CDR3, as DNA: TGTGCCAGCAGTGAATCCTTTGGGCTAGCAGGTACCTCCTACGAGCAGTACTTC.

This clonotype came up many times. The chain uses TRBV5-1 and TRBJ1-1; D is ambiguous. The CDR3 contains 15 residues. Trimming cost V 3 bases and J 3 bases, with 15 bases left between them. In germline, CDR1 is SGHRS, CDR2 YFSETQ. The CDR3: CASSWRQAKDTEAFF. The DNA of the CDR3 is TGCGCCAGCAGCTGGCGTCAGGCAAAAGACACTGAAGCTTTCTTT.

This clonotype appeared a single time. The junction and the germline gene differ at one end; a read error may be behind it. V usage is TRBV6-2 or TRBV6-3 and J usage is TRBJ2-7; D is uncertain. Germline CDR1 is MNHEY and CDR2 is SVGEGT. There are 15 residues in the CDR3. This CDR3 is CASSYSGGSIYEKYF. CDR3 coding DNA: TGTGCCAGCAGTTACTCTGGTGGATCGATCTACGAGAAGTACTTC.

Many counts were recorded for this clonotype. J is TRBJ2-7 and V is TRBV7-2; D unresolved. Between the trimmed V and J ends, which lost 3 bases and 4 bases, there was a span of 13 bases. Per germline, CDR1 SGHTA and CDR2 FQGNSA. This CDR3 has 14 amino acids. CDR3 loop: CASSFERVGYEQYF. As DNA, the CDR3 is TGTGCCAGCAGCTTCGAACGGGTCGGGTACGAGCAGTACTTC.